This T cell receptor beta chain was found in a study of cytomegalovirus exposure and HLA in healthy donors. CDR1 is SGHNT, CDR2 YYREEE, per germline (reference sequence). The junction had 11 bases not matched to a gene; V was cut back by 4 bases and J by 6 bases. This CDR3 contains 15 residues. The PCR employed 60 Vbeta primers together with 13 Jbeta primers. Sequencing was performed with immunoSEQ multiplex PCR; in TCRdb, only in-frame clones are kept and a portion is missing. The table records 95,000 to 150,000 clones, approximately 84% of them present only once. The TCR sequence derives from a man over 45 in good health and CMV-seronegative. The chain joins TRBV5-4 to TRBJ2-7; 9 bases line up with TRBD1. What was sequenced was PBMCs. CDR3 nucleotides: TGTGCCAGCAGCAGGGACAGGGTTCCTCGAAGCGAGCAGTACTTC. Its translation: CASSRDRVPRSEQYF.